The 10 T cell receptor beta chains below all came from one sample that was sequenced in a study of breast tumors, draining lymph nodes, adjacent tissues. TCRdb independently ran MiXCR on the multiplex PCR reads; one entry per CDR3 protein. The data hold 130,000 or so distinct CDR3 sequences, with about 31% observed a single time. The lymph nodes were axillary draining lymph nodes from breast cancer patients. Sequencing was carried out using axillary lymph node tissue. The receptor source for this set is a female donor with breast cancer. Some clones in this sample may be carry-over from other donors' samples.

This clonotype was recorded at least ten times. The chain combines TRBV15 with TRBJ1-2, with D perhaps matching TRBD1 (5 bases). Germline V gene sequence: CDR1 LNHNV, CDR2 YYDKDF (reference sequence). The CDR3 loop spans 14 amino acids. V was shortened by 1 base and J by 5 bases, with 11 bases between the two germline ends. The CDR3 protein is CATSRVGQAYGYTF. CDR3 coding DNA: TGTGCCACCAGCAGAGTGGGGCAGGCTTATGGCTACACCTTC.

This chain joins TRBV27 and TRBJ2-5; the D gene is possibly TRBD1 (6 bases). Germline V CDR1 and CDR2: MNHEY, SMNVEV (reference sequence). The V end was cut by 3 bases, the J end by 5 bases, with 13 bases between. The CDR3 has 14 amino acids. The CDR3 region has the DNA TGTGCCAGCAGTTTTACGGACAGTAGGGAGACCCAGTACTTC. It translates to CASSFTDSRETQYF.

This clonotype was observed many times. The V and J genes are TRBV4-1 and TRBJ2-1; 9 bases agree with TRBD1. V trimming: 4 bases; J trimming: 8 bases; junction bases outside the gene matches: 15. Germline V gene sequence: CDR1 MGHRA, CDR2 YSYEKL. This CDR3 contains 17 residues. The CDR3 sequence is CASSRNPGQGGFDEQFF. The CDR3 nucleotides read TGCGCCAGCAGCCGGAACCCGGGACAGGGAGGTTTCGATGAGCAGTTCTTC.

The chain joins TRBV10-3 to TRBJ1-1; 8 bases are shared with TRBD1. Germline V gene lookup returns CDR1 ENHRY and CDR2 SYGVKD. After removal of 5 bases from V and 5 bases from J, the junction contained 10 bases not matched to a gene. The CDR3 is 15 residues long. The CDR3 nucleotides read TGTGCCATCAGTCTAAACCAGGGGGCAGGAACTGAAGCTTTCTTT. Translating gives CAISLNQGAGTEAFF.

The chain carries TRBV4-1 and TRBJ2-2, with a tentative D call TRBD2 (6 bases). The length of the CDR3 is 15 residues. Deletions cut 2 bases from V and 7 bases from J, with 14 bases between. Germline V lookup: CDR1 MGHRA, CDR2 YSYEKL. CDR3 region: CASSQRGPTSGELFF. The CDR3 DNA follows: TGCGCCAGCAGCCAACGTGGGCCGACTAGCGGGGAGCTGTTTTTT.

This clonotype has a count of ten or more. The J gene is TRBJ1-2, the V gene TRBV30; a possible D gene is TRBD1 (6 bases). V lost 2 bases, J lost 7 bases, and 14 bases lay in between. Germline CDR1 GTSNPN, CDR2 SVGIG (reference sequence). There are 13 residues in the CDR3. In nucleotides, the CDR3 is TGTGCCTGGAGTTTAAGAACAGGGTTTGGCTACACCTTC. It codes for CAWSLRTGFGYTF.

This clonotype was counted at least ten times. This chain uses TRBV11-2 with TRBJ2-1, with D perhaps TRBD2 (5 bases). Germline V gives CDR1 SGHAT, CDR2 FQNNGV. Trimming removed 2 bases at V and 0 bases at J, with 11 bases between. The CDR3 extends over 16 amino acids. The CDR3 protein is CASSLRTLSSYNEQFF. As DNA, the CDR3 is TGTGCCAGCAGCTTAAGGACTCTTAGCTCCTACAATGAGCAGTTCTTC.

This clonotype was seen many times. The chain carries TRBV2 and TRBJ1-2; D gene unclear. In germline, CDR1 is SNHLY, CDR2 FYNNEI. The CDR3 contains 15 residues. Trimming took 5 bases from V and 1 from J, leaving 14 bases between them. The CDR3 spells CASSQNANFNYGYTF. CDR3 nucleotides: TGTGCCAGCAGTCAGAACGCTAATTTTAACTATGGCTACACCTTC.

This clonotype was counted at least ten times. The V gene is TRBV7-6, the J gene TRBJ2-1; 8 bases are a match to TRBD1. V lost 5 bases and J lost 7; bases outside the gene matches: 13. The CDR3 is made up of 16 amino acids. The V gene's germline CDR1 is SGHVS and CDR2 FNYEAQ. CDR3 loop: CASSVSWQGAGNEQFF. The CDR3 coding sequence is TGTGCCAGCAGCGTATCTTGGCAGGGGGCCGGGAATGAGCAGTTCTTC.

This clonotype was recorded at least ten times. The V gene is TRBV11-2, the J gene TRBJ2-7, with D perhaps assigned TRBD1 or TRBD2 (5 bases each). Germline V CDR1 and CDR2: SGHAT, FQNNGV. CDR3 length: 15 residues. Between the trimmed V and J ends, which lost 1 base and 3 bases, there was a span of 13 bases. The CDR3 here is CASSLGLGTLYEQYF. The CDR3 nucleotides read TGTGCCAGCAGCTTAGGTCTGGGGACCCTCTACGAGCAGTACTTC.